Following are 27 T cell receptor beta chains from one sample sequenced in a study of T-cell reconstitution after alpha-beta-depleted transplantation in children. Unique molecular identifiers were incorporated during preparation of the TCRbeta library. Via MiXCR, TCRdb re-called the PCR reads, giving one row per CDR3 protein. The sample has 600,000 to 800,000 distinct CDR3 sequences, around 13% seen once; the top ten hold approximately 0.8%. The sample consisted of PBMCs, taken before TCRalphabeta/CD19-depleted stem cell transplant. These receptors originate from a girl aged 2 to 10 with congenital amegakaryocytic thrombocytopenia, due to receive a stem cell transplant.

This clonotype has a handful of counts. The V and J genes are TRBV29-1 and TRBJ2-7; 8 bases are a match to TRBD1. There are 15 residues in the CDR3. After removal of 4 bases from V and 4 bases from J, the junction contained 12 bases not matched to a gene. Germline CDR1 and CDR2: SQVTM and ANQGSEA. CDR3 sequence: CSVGTSGGRGYEQYF. CDR3 coding DNA: TGCAGCGTTGGAACATCAGGGGGCCGCGGATACGAGCAGTACTTC.

The count of this clonotype is one. CDR3 sequence (DNA): TGTGCCAGCATCCAGGTCGGGGTGAGCACAGATACGCAGTATTTT. This codes for CASIQVGVSTDTQYF. The V gene is TRBV3-1, the J gene TRBJ2-3; D might be TRBD2 (5 bases). The V end lost 7 bases, the J end lost 0 bases, and 14 bases lay between the germline ends. This CDR3 is built from 15 residues. The germline V gene encodes CDR1 LGHDT and CDR2 YNNKEL (reference sequence).

The rearrangement links TRBV5-1 to TRBJ1-1; 7 bases line up with TRBD1. CDR3 size: 13 residues. From germline, CDR1 is SGHRS and CDR2 YFSETQ. With V trimmed by 2 bases and J by 4 bases, 2 bases remained unmatched. DNA of the CDR3: TGCGCCAGCAGCTTAGACAGGGTCACTGAAGCTTTCTTT. Translating it yields CASSLDRVTEAFF.

The DNA of the CDR3 is TGCGCCAGCAGCTTGGGAGACTGGAATCAGCCCCAGCATTTT. This sequence encodes CASSLGDWNQPQHF. The J gene is TRBJ1-5, the V gene TRBV5-1; D remains unclear. Germline V gene data show CDR1 as SGHRS and CDR2 as YFSETQ. The length of the CDR3 is 14 residues. Trimming removed 0 bases at V and 4 bases at J, with 8 bases between.

CDR3 loop: CASRDLGDSYEQYF. The CDR3 DNA is TGTGCCAGCCGGGACCTAGGGGACTCCTACGAGCAGTACTTC. The chain is built from TRBV2 and TRBJ2-7, with D perhaps assigned TRBD1 or TRBD2 (5 bases each). Deletions cut 8 bases from V and 0 bases from J, with 14 bases between. Germline V gene sequence: CDR1 SNHLY, CDR2 FYNNEI. The length of the CDR3 is 14 residues.

In its sample, this clonotype was seen many times. The chain couples TRBV20-1 to TRBJ2-1; no reliable D call. The CDR3 length is 11 residues. Germline CDR1 and CDR2: DFQATT and SNEGSKA (reference sequence). Trimming left V 3 bases short and J 8 bases short, with 8 bases between. The CDR3 sequence is CSASRADEQFF. As DNA, the CDR3 is TGCAGTGCTAGTCGCGCGGATGAGCAGTTCTTC.

There are many counts of this clonotype. V is TRBV20-1 and J is TRBJ2-7; TRBD2 agrees at 9 bases. This CDR3 is 14 amino acids long. Germline V lookup: CDR1 DFQATT, CDR2 SNEGSKA (reference sequence). Losses at the gene ends were 3 bases for V and 3 bases for J; bases not matched to a gene: 6. CDR3 sequence: CSARNSSGVYEQYF. The CDR3 region has the DNA TGCAGTGCTAGGAACTCTAGCGGGGTCTACGAGCAGTACTTC.

Ten or more counts support this clonotype. J is TRBJ2-1 and V is TRBV20-1, with D hard to call. The V gene lost 3 bases and the J gene lost 0 bases, with 12 bases spanning the gap. This CDR3 contains 15 residues. CDR1 is DFQATT, CDR2 SNEGSKA, per germline (reference sequence). For the CDR3, the DNA is TGCAGTGCTAGTAAGGGCCTCTACTCCTACAATGAGCAGTTCTTC. It specifies CSASKGLYSYNEQFF.

This rearrangement joins TRBV24-1 to TRBJ2-1; D is perhaps TRBD2 (6 bases). This CDR3 contains 14 residues. Trimming shortened V by 0 bases and J by 7 bases, and 9 bases separated the two germline ends. Germline CDR1 reads KGHDR; CDR2 reads SFDVKD. This CDR3 is CATSDLVRGNEQFF. The CDR3 DNA sequence: TGTGCCACCAGTGATTTGGTTCGGGGGAATGAGCAGTTCTTC.

This clonotype was seen repeatedly, ten times or more. The V call is TRBV7-6, the J call TRBJ2-3; 10 bases are shared with TRBD2. Germline values: CDR1 SGHVS, CDR2 FNYEAQ. Losses at the gene ends were 5 bases for V and 5 bases for J; bases not matched to a gene: 10. The length of the CDR3 is 16 residues. The CDR3 DNA follows: TGTGCCAGCAGCGCGATTAGCGGGAGGACCAAAGATACGCAGTATTTT. Its protein is CASSAISGRTKDTQYF.

This chain connects TRBV5-1 to TRBJ1-6; TRBD1 aligns across 9 bases. Per germline, CDR1 SGHRS and CDR2 YFSETQ. Trimming removed 5 bases from V and 10 bases from J; junction bases left unmatched: 10. This CDR3 contains 15 residues. CDR3 sequence reads: CASSTGDRVQSPLHF. CDR3 nucleotides: TGCGCCAGCAGTACCGGGGACAGGGTTCAATCACCCCTCCACTTT.

This clonotype appeared many times. This chain connects TRBV30 to TRBJ2-5, with D unresolved. This CDR3 has 13 residues. Trimming took 1 base from V and 2 from J, leaving 8 bases between them. Germline V gene lookup returns CDR1 GTSNPN and CDR2 SVGIG (reference sequence). The CDR3 DNA follows: TGTGCCTGGAGTGCCTTCACTCAAGAGACCCAGTACTTC. Translating it yields CAWSAFTQETQYF.

The chain has TRBV4-1 and TRBJ2-7; tentatively, D is TRBD1 or TRBD2 (6 bases each). The V gene's germline CDR1 is MGHRA and CDR2 YSYEKL. V was shortened by 0 bases and J by 3 bases, with 15 bases between the two germline ends. This CDR3 has 16 residues. Here the CDR3 DNA reads TGCGCCAGCAGCCAAGATTTCCGGGGGCGCGTCTACGAGCAGTACTTC. As protein: CASSQDFRGRVYEQYF.

This chain uses TRBV7-8 with TRBJ1-2; the match to TRBD1 covers 7 bases. This CDR3 comprises 15 residues. V shed 3 bases, J shed 3 bases, and the junction held 7 bases outside the gene matches. Germline loops: CDR1 SGHVS, CDR2 FQNEAQ. This CDR3 is CASSLMGQTHYGYTF. CDR3 DNA sequence: TGTGCCAGCAGCTTGATGGGACAGACTCACTATGGCTACACCTTC.

In its sample, this clonotype was seen a few times. The chain combines TRBV20-1 with TRBJ1-2; D perhaps matches TRBD1 (5 bases). Germline V lookup: CDR1 DFQATT, CDR2 SNEGSKA (reference sequence). The length of the CDR3 is 13 residues. The germline V and J ends were trimmed by 5 bases and 4 bases, with 14 bases remaining between them. CDR3 protein: CSADPQGPYGYTF. Written as DNA, the CDR3 is TGCAGTGCTGACCCGCAGGGACCCTATGGCTACACCTTC.

This clonotype occurred many times. J is TRBJ2-1 and V is TRBV9, with 8 positions matching TRBD2. After removal of 4 bases from V and 1 base from J, the junction contained 1 base not matched to a gene. The CDR3 has 14 residues. CDR1 SGDLS and CDR2 YYNGEE come from the germline V gene. The CDR3 sequence: CASSRGGSYNEQFF. The CDR3 coding sequence is TGTGCCAGCAGCCGGGGGGGTTCCTACAATGAGCAGTTCTTC.

The genes are TRBV29-1 and TRBJ2-6, with TRBD1 matching over 8 bases. From germline, CDR1 is SQVTM and CDR2 ANQGSEA. The CDR3 length is 16 residues. The chain's CDR3 is CTPILTGGSGANVLTF. The CDR3, as DNA: TGCACCCCTATTCTAACAGGGGGATCTGGGGCCAACGTCCTGACTTTC.

This rearrangement joins TRBV18 to TRBJ1-2, with D maybe TRBD1 (5 bases). Trimming removed 1 base at V and 8 bases at J, with 20 bases between. The CDR3 loop spans 16 amino acids. Per germline, CDR1 KGHSH and CDR2 LQKENI. CDR3 in DNA: TGTGCCAGCTCACCACGCCGGGACGGAGGACTAGGGGGCTACACCTTC. Its translation is CASSPRRDGGLGGYTF.

At least ten counts were recorded for this clonotype. The chain uses TRBV20-1 and TRBJ2-5, with D uncertain. CDR3 length equals 14 residues. Trimming removed 0 bases from V and 5 bases from J, with 13 bases in between. Germline V lookup: CDR1 DFQATT, CDR2 SNEGSKA (reference sequence). As DNA, the CDR3 is TGCAGTGCTAGAGAACGCGAGTATTGGGAGACCCAGTACTTC. This translates into CSAREREYWETQYF.

A few counts support this clonotype. This rearrangement joins TRBV5-1 to TRBJ2-3, with a tentative D call TRBD1 (5 bases). V was cut by 6 bases and J by 2 bases, with 16 bases left in between. The V gene's germline CDR1 is SGHRS and CDR2 YFSETQ. The CDR3 is 15 amino acids. The CDR3 DNA sequence: TGCGCCAGCACCAGGGCGTTGGGGAACACAGATACGCAGTATTTT. Amino acids: CASTRALGNTDTQYF.

This clonotype has only a few counts. DNA for the CDR3: TGTGCCAGCCGGACGGGTTTTGGGACCCAGTACTTC. It translates to CASRTGFGTQYF. This sequence joins TRBV5-6 and TRBJ2-5; D ambiguous. Deletions cut 7 bases from V and 7 bases from J, with 14 bases between. Germline loops: CDR1 SGHDT, CDR2 YYEEEE. This CDR3 spans 12 amino acids.

Only a few counts were recorded for this clonotype. The V gene is TRBV12-3 or TRBV12-4, the J gene TRBJ2-1; D gene ambiguous. V shed 3 bases and J shed 2 bases, with 8 bases lying between them. The CDR3 contains 14 residues. CDR3 DNA sequence: TGTGCCAGCAGTTTTTCGGCTACCTACAATGAGCAGTTCTTC. It specifies CASSFSATYNEQFF.

This clonotype was counted ten times or more. The CDR3 spells CASSLLSGTGNDEQYF. CDR3 coding DNA: TGTGCCAGCAGTTTACTCTCGGGGACAGGGAATGACGAGCAGTACTTC. The chain couples TRBV27 to TRBJ2-7, with 9 bases identical to TRBD1. This CDR3 has 16 amino acids. CDR1 is MNHEY and CDR2 is SMNVEV in the germline V gene (reference sequence). V trimming: 2 bases; J trimming: 5 bases; junction bases outside the gene matches: 10.

This clonotype occurred many times. The chain's CDR3 is CASKLVSSYNEQFF. The CDR3 DNA reads TGTGCCAGCAAGCTGGTTTCCTCCTACAATGAGCAGTTCTTC. This chain links TRBV6-4 with TRBJ2-1; D ambiguous. CDR1 MRHNA and CDR2 SNTAGT come from the germline V gene. This CDR3 has 14 amino acids. V was pared by 7 bases and J by 0 bases, with 10 bases between.

This clonotype has more than one count but fewer than ten. The chain uses TRBV7-3 and TRBJ2-2; D is tentatively TRBD1 or TRBD2 (5 bases each). V gave up 5 bases and J gave up 7 bases, with 14 bases separating them. This CDR3 is built from 14 residues. The V gene's germline CDR1 is SGHTA and CDR2 FQGTGA. The CDR3 DNA reads TGTGCCAGCAGCGCAGGGAGTTCGGGCGGGGAGCTGTTTTTT. It is translated as CASSAGSSGGELFF.

The V and J genes are TRBV12-3 or TRBV12-4 and TRBJ2-5; D may be TRBD1 (6 bases). The CDR3 loop spans 18 amino acids. V was clipped by 3 bases and J by 2 bases, with 22 bases between them. CDR3 nucleotide sequence: TGTGCCAGCAGTTTCCAATGGACAGATGGGGGCCTACAAGAGACCCAGTACTTC. Protein sequence: CASSFQWTDGGLQETQYF.

This clonotype was seen many times. The rearrangement joins TRBV29-1 to TRBJ2-5; D gene ambiguous. The CDR3 runs 12 residues. Trimming pared 3 bases from V and 7 bases from J, leaving 12 bases between. Germline V lookup: CDR1 SQVTM, CDR2 ANQGSEA. CDR3 in amino acids: CSVELGAGTQYF. The CDR3 coding sequence is TGCAGCGTTGAGCTTGGTGCCGGGACCCAGTACTTC. The full variable domain, rest sourced from reference TRBV29-1 and TRBJ2-5, is SAVISQKPSRDICQRGTSLTIQCQVDSQVTMMFWYRQQPGQSLTLIATANQGSEATYESGFVIDKFPISRPNLTFSTLTVSNMSPEDSSIYLCSVELGAGTQYFGPGTRLLVL.